Listed below are T cell receptor beta chains from one sample, sequenced in a study of early T cells in non-severe SARS-CoV-2 infection. TCRdb re-analysed the 5' RACE reads in MiXCR, keeping a single row per CDR3 protein. Here the sample spans more than 80,000 distinct CDR3 sequences, 11% being singletons. Sequencing was carried out using whole blood. The receptors originated from an adult who was a healthcare worker with PCR-confirmed SARS-CoV-2 infection or an uninfected control (not recorded which). Each CDR3 is given with its conserved first and last residue. A D gene is named only where the DNA matches it firmly. Expanded clones get a size class; other rows say once, few or many, or leave the size out.

v_call: TRBV25-1; j_call: TRBJ2-1; clone_size: .; d_call: TRBD2; cdr3_aa: CASSELSGINEQFF; cdr3_nt: TGTGCCAGCAGTGAACTGAGCGGGATCAATGAGCAGTTCTTC
v_call: TRBV28; j_call: TRBJ2-5; clone_size: few; d_call: .; cdr3_aa: CASSLGGRIRETQYF; cdr3_nt: TGTGCCAGCAGTTTAGGTGGGAGAATCCGGGAGACCCAGTACTTC
v_call: TRBV6-6; j_call: TRBJ1-5; clone_size: many; d_call: TRBD1; cdr3_aa: CASSPRDRGPNQPQHF; cdr3_nt: TGTGCCAGCAGTCCACGGGACAGGGGCCCCAATCAGCCCCAGCATTTT
v_call: TRBV27; j_call: TRBJ2-3; clone_size: few; d_call: TRBD1; cdr3_aa: CASSTRTGAYDTQYF; cdr3_nt: TGTGCCAGCAGTACCCGGACAGGGGCGTACGATACGCAGTATTTT
v_call: TRBV7-9; j_call: TRBJ1-1; clone_size: .; d_call: .; cdr3_aa: CASSANLGVNTEAFF; cdr3_nt: TGTGCCAGCAGCGCGAACTTAGGAGTAAACACTGAAGCTTTCTTT
v_call: TRBV11-2; j_call: TRBJ2-3; clone_size: few; d_call: TRBD1; cdr3_aa: CASSPARTGWRLPLGTDTQYF; cdr3_nt: TGTGCCAGCAGCCCGGCAAGGACAGGGTGGCGCCTACCCTTGGGCACAGATACGCAGTATTTT
v_call: TRBV7-2; j_call: TRBJ2-7; clone_size: few; d_call: TRBD1; cdr3_aa: CASSFVTGGYEHYF; cdr3_nt: TGTGCCAGCAGCTTCGTAACAGGGGGCTACGAGCATTACTTC
v_call: TRBV20-1; j_call: TRBJ1-4; clone_size: .; d_call: TRBD1; cdr3_aa: CSAPHTGTGEEKLFF; cdr3_nt: TGCAGTGCCCCCCATACCGGGACAGGAGAAGAAAAACTGTTTTTT
v_call: TRBV2; j_call: TRBJ2-7; clone_size: .; d_call: .; cdr3_aa: CASSEKELLFSYEQYF; cdr3_nt: TGTGCCAGCAGTGAAAAAGAACTGCTCTTTTCCTACGAGCAGTACTTC
v_call: TRBV11-2; j_call: TRBJ2-3; clone_size: .; d_call: TRBD2; cdr3_aa: CASRGSGSSPHTQYF; cdr3_nt: TGTGCCAGCAGGGGGAGCGGGAGCTCCCCCCATACGCAGTATTTT
v_call: TRBV6-2/TRBV6-3; j_call: TRBJ2-3; clone_size: many; d_call: .; cdr3_aa: CASSYSRGSTDTQYF; cdr3_nt: TGTGCCAGCAGTTATTCGAGGGGGTCCACAGATACGCAGTATTTT
v_call: TRBV4-1; j_call: TRBJ1-1; clone_size: .; d_call: .; cdr3_aa: CASSHNVMNTEAFF; cdr3_nt: TGCGCCAGCAGCCACAACGTTATGAACACTGAAGCTTTCTTT
v_call: TRBV6-1; j_call: TRBJ1-2; clone_size: .; d_call: .; cdr3_aa: CASSEISRNYGYTF; cdr3_nt: TGTGCCAGCAGTGAAATTAGCAGGAACTATGGCTACACCTTC
v_call: TRBV5-1; j_call: TRBJ2-5; clone_size: .; d_call: .; cdr3_aa: CASSPPEETQYF; cdr3_nt: TGCGCCAGCAGCCCGCCCGAAGAGACCCAGTACTTC
v_call: TRBV28; j_call: TRBJ1-1; clone_size: many; d_call: .; cdr3_aa: CASTRQTNTEAFF; cdr3_nt: TGTGCCAGCACCCGACAGACGAACACTGAAGCTTTCTTT
v_call: TRBV7-8; j_call: TRBJ1-1; clone_size: many; d_call: TRBD1; cdr3_aa: CASSPDRQGSSNTEAFF; cdr3_nt: TGTGCCAGCAGCCCGGATAGACAGGGGTCTTCGAACACTGAAGCTTTCTTT
v_call: TRBV12-3/TRBV12-4; j_call: TRBJ2-1; clone_size: many; d_call: TRBD2; cdr3_aa: CASSPGTRGEQFF; cdr3_nt: TGTGCCAGCAGTCCAGGGACTAGAGGTGAGCAGTTCTTC
v_call: TRBV6-1; j_call: TRBJ2-4; clone_size: few; d_call: TRBD1; cdr3_aa: CASSPPGTGVRLAKNIQYF; cdr3_nt: TGTGCCAGCAGCCCCCCCGGGACAGGGGTAAGGTTGGCCAAAAACATTCAGTACTTC
v_call: TRBV27; j_call: TRBJ1-6; clone_size: .; d_call: TRBD1; cdr3_aa: CASSFVQGNSPLHF; cdr3_nt: TGTGCCAGCAGTTTCGTACAGGGGAATTCACCCCTCCACTTT
v_call: TRBV7-8; j_call: TRBJ2-3; clone_size: few; d_call: .; cdr3_aa: CASSSTSSGTDTQYF; cdr3_nt: TGTGCCAGCAGCTCCACTAGCTCTGGCACAGATACGCAGTATTTT
v_call: TRBV6-5; j_call: TRBJ1-1; clone_size: .; d_call: .; cdr3_aa: CASSAGDSRGAEAFF; cdr3_nt: TGTGCCAGCAGTGCCGGGGACTCGAGAGGGGCTGAAGCTTTCTTT
v_call: TRBV19; j_call: TRBJ2-3; clone_size: .; d_call: .; cdr3_aa: CASHHRSSTDTQYF; cdr3_nt: TGTGCCAGCCACCACAGGTCCAGCACAGATACGCAGTATTTT
v_call: TRBV3-1; j_call: TRBJ2-7; clone_size: few; d_call: TRBD2; cdr3_aa: CASSQDRLAELLYEQYF; cdr3_nt: TGTGCCAGCAGCCAAGACCGGCTAGCGGAGCTCCTCTACGAGCAGTACTTC
v_call: TRBV20-1; j_call: TRBJ2-1; clone_size: many; d_call: TRBD2; cdr3_aa: CSARSPGGGTNEQFF; cdr3_nt: TGCAGTGCTAGATCCCCCGGGGGGGGAACAAATGAGCAGTTCTTC
v_call: TRBV7-8; j_call: TRBJ1-2; clone_size: few; d_call: .; cdr3_aa: CASSFPDRNYGYTF; cdr3_nt: TGTGCCAGCAGCTTCCCCGACAGGAACTATGGCTACACCTTC
v_call: TRBV14; j_call: TRBJ1-1; clone_size: few; d_call: .; cdr3_aa: CASSQGRTRNTEAFF; cdr3_nt: TGTGCCAGCAGCCAAGGCAGGACGAGGAACACTGAAGCTTTCTTT
v_call: TRBV7-6; j_call: TRBJ2-3; clone_size: .; d_call: .; cdr3_aa: CASSLARSTDTQYF; cdr3_nt: TGTGCCAGCAGCTTAGCGCGAAGCACAGATACGCAGTATTTT
v_call: TRBV7-9; j_call: TRBJ2-7; clone_size: few; d_call: TRBD1; cdr3_aa: CASSHGDSSYEQYF; cdr3_nt: TGTGCCAGCAGCCACGGGGACAGCTCCTACGAGCAGTACTTC
v_call: TRBV7-2; j_call: TRBJ2-1; clone_size: few; d_call: .; cdr3_aa: CASSLALLSPYNEQFF; cdr3_nt: TGTGCCAGCAGCTTAGCCCTTCTTAGCCCCTACAATGAGCAGTTCTTC
v_call: TRBV12-3/TRBV12-4; j_call: TRBJ1-2; clone_size: many; d_call: .; cdr3_aa: CASSRPPSGLYGYTF; cdr3_nt: TGTGCCAGCAGTCGCCCGCCCTCCGGGCTGTATGGCTACACCTTC
v_call: TRBV27; j_call: TRBJ1-5; clone_size: many; d_call: TRBD1; cdr3_aa: CASIRGIRDQPQHF; cdr3_nt: TGTGCCAGCATCAGGGGGATACGTGATCAGCCCCAGCATTTT
v_call: TRBV29-1; j_call: TRBJ2-7; clone_size: .; d_call: .; cdr3_aa: CSVQRDSGYEQYF; cdr3_nt: TGCAGCGTTCAACGGGACTCCGGCTACGAGCAGTACTTC
v_call: TRBV20-1; j_call: TRBJ1-1; clone_size: many; d_call: .; cdr3_aa: CSARGPLFEGWPNTEAFF; cdr3_nt: TGCAGTGCTAGAGGCCCCTTATTTGAGGGGTGGCCGAACACTGAAGCTTTCTTT
v_call: TRBV6-1; j_call: TRBJ2-3; clone_size: few; d_call: .; cdr3_aa: CASSEVARVADTQYF; cdr3_nt: TGTGCCAGCAGTGAAGTGGCCAGGGTGGCAGATACGCAGTATTTT
v_call: TRBV30; j_call: TRBJ1-4; clone_size: .; d_call: .; cdr3_aa: CDWSTGFALNEKLFF; cdr3_nt: TGTGACTGGAGTACAGGGTTCGCGTTAAATGAAAAACTGTTTTTT
v_call: TRBV6-5; j_call: TRBJ2-7; clone_size: many; d_call: TRBD1; cdr3_aa: CASRNGGQDEQYF; cdr3_nt: TGTGCCAGCAGGAACGGGGGACAGGACGAGCAGTACTTC
v_call: TRBV7-7; j_call: TRBJ1-3; clone_size: many; d_call: TRBD1; cdr3_aa: CASSTGGSGNTIYF; cdr3_nt: TGTGCCAGCAGCACAGGGGGTTCTGGAAACACCATATATTTT
v_call: TRBV5-1; j_call: TRBJ1-2; clone_size: .; d_call: .; cdr3_aa: CASSDRYGYTF; cdr3_nt: TGCGCCAGCAGTGACAGATATGGCTACACCTTC
v_call: TRBV2; j_call: TRBJ2-7; clone_size: many; d_call: TRBD2; cdr3_aa: CASSDLAGDYEQYF; cdr3_nt: TGTGCCAGCAGTGATCTAGCGGGAGACTACGAGCAGTACTTC
v_call: TRBV24-1; j_call: TRBJ2-1; clone_size: .; d_call: .; cdr3_aa: CATSDSLEVGLGEQFF; cdr3_nt: TGTGCCACCAGTGATTCCCTCGAGGTGGGGTTGGGAGAGCAGTTCTTC
v_call: TRBV5-1; j_call: TRBJ1-1; clone_size: .; d_call: .; cdr3_aa: CASSLTGDTEAFF; cdr3_nt: TGCGCCAGCAGCTTGACGGGTGACACTGAAGCTTTCTTT
v_call: TRBV6-2/TRBV6-3; j_call: TRBJ2-7; clone_size: .; d_call: .; cdr3_aa: CASVSDAYEQYF; cdr3_nt: TGTGCCAGCGTCTCGGACGCCTACGAGCAGTACTTC